The 17 T cell receptor beta chains reported below all come from one sample, sequenced in a study of CD8+CD57+ T cells in acquired aplastic anemia. Patients included in sequencing had previously demonstrated CD8+CD57+ cell expansion by flow cytometry. Genomic DNA served as template for TCR beta VDJ and CDR3 profiling. TCRdb processed the reads anew with MiXCR; each CDR3 protein has one entry. The sample has about 58,000 distinct CDR3 sequences; 57% are singletons. The sample consisted of sorted CD4+, CD8+, or CD8+CD57+ T cells (not recorded which) from PBMCs. The receptors were gathered from a human donor with aplastic anemia.

CDR3 coding DNA: TGTGCCAGTAGTATAACAGTGACCCATCAGCCCCAGCATTTT. It translates to CASSITVTHQPQHF. The gene calls are TRBV19 and TRBJ1-5; no clear D gene. Trimming stripped 2 bases from V and 5 bases from J, with 10 bases between. The CDR3 is 14 residues long. Germline V CDR1 and CDR2: LNHDA, SQIVND (reference sequence).

Concerning this clonotype itself: An end of the junction does not agree with germline; a read error may underlie this. The chain has TRBV4-2 and TRBJ2-7, with D possibly matching TRBD2 (5 bases). Germline V gene lookup returns CDR1 LGHNA and CDR2 YNFKEQ. The CDR3 covers 12 residues. The CDR3 bases are TGTGCCAGCAGCCAAGGAAGCGGCGAGCAATACTTC. This gives the protein CASSQGSGEQYF.

The rearrangement joins TRBV10-3 to TRBJ2-7; possible D gene TRBD1, 5 bases. Germline V gene data show CDR1 as ENHRY and CDR2 as SYGVKD. The CDR3 is 12 amino acids. V gave up 4 bases and J gave up 2 bases, with 6 bases separating them. CDR3 bases: TGTGCCATCAGTGGGACACCCTACGAGCAGTACTTC. This codes for CAISGTPYEQYF.

The rearrangement uses TRBV10-3 and TRBJ1-2; D remains unclear. There are 13 residues in the CDR3. With 3 bases removed from V and 4 bases from J, the gap between germline ends came to 9 bases. Per germline, CDR1 ENHRY and CDR2 SYGVKD. CDR3 residues: CAISDGQTYGYTF. CDR3 in DNA: TGTGCCATCAGTGATGGTCAGACCTATGGCTACACCTTC.

This clonotype was observed a few times. This chain joins TRBV25-1 and TRBJ2-3; 9 nucleotides line up with TRBD2. The CDR3 loop spans 15 amino acids. The junction had 0 bases not matched to a gene; V was cut back by 2 bases and J by 0 bases. Germline CDR1 MGHDK, CDR2 SYGVNS. CDR3 coding DNA: TGTGCCAGCAGTGAACTAGCGGGGAGCACAGATACGCAGTATTTT. Protein: CASSELAGSTDTQYF.

The V gene is TRBV7-8, the J gene TRBJ1-2; D is unresolved. CDR1 is SGHVS, CDR2 FQNEAQ, per germline. V was pared by 6 bases and J by 2 bases, with 13 bases between. The CDR3 is 14 residues long. CDR3 loop: CASSEQGPNYGYTF. DNA for the CDR3: TGTGCCAGCAGTGAACAAGGACCCAACTATGGCTACACCTTC. Filled out from reference TRBV7-8 and TRBJ1-2, the complete variable domain reads GAGVSQSPRYKVAKRGQDVALRCDPISGHVSLFWYQQALGQGPEFLTYFQNEAQLDKSGLPSDRFFAERPEGSVSTLKIQRTQQEDSAVYLCASSEQGPNYGYTFGSGTRLTVV.

The CDR3 spells CASSLAFRGRVNEQYF. The CDR3 DNA reads TGTGCCAGCAGCTTAGCGTTCCGGGGGCGTGTGAACGAGCAGTACTTC. This rearrangement joins TRBV7-2 to TRBJ2-7; D is perhaps TRBD1 or TRBD2 (6 bases each). The CDR3 covers 16 residues. CDR1 is SGHTA, CDR2 FQGNSA, per germline. V lost 0 bases and J 5 bases, leaving 17 bases between the germline ends.

In its sample, this clonotype was seen many times. The chain couples TRBV5-6 to TRBJ2-7; D not resolved. Deletions cut 3 bases from V and 0 bases from J, with 13 bases between. The germline CDR1 and CDR2 sequences are SGHDT and YYEEEE. CDR3 length: 15 residues. CDR3 in DNA: TGTGCCAGCAGCTCATCCGGGTCTCCCTCCTACGAGCAGTACGTC. Translating it yields CASSSSGSPSYEQYV.

The rearrangement joins TRBV29-1 to TRBJ1-2; weak D call: TRBD1 (6 bases). This CDR3 spans 10 amino acids. Between the trimmed V and J ends, which lost 7 bases and 8 bases, there was a span of 11 bases. Germline V lookup: CDR1 SQVTM, CDR2 ANQGSEA. The CDR3: CSANDRGYTF. CDR3 DNA: TGCAGCGCGAACGACAGGGGCTACACCTTC.

This clonotype was seen at least ten times. The chain carries TRBV7-2 and TRBJ2-7, with D perhaps matching TRBD2 (5 bases). Germline V lookup: CDR1 SGHTA, CDR2 FQGNSA. V lost 5 bases to trimming and J lost 5 bases, with 16 bases between them. CDR3 length: 14 residues. The CDR3 sequence is CASSPGPGRDEQYF. In DNA, the CDR3 is TGTGCCAGCAGCCCCGGCCCTGGGCGGGACGAGCAGTACTTC.

This clonotype was observed a few times. The genes are TRBV27 and TRBJ2-4; TRBD1 aligns across 7 bases. The CDR3 covers 14 residues. V shed 6 bases and J 2 bases; nucleotides not matched to a gene: 4. Germline CDR1 is MNHEY and CDR2 is SMNVEV (reference sequence). The CDR3 is CASSPRGPKNIQYF. CDR3 nucleotides: TGTGCCAGCAGCCCAAGGGGGCCCAAAAACATTCAGTACTTC.

This clonotype was observed a handful of times. The genes are TRBV29-1 and TRBJ1-1; D perhaps matches TRBD1 (6 bases). Between the trimmed V and J ends, which lost 2 bases and 3 bases, there was a span of 10 bases. This CDR3 has 13 residues. Germline CDR1 SQVTM, CDR2 ANQGSEA. Here the CDR3 reads CSVERQGYTEAFF. CDR3 DNA: TGCAGCGTTGAAAGGCAGGGGTACACTGAAGCTTTCTTT.

The gene calls are TRBV19 and TRBJ1-5; D is ambiguous. CDR1 LNHDA and CDR2 SQIVND come from the germline V gene (reference sequence). The CDR3 consists of 11 residues. The V and J ends lost 2 bases and 11 bases respectively, with 7 bases between them. In DNA form, the CDR3 reads TGTGCCAGTAGTATACCGGGGACCCAGCATTTT. Its translation: CASSIPGTQHF.

This clonotype was counted once. The V and J genes are TRBV19 and TRBJ1-5, with a tentative D call TRBD1 (6 bases). This CDR3 has 15 amino acids. The germline V and J ends were trimmed by 1 base and 6 bases, with 13 bases remaining between them. In germline, CDR1 is LNHDA, CDR2 SQIVND (reference sequence). CDR3 region: CASSIVIGGGQPQHF. The CDR3 nucleotides are TGTGCCAGTAGTATAGTGATCGGAGGGGGTCAGCCCCAGCATTTT.

This clonotype has just a few counts. The chain carries TRBV2 and TRBJ2-1; D might be TRBD2 (6 bases). Trimming took 10 bases from V and 1 from J, leaving 11 bases between them. Per the germline V gene, CDR1 is SNHLY and CDR2 is FYNNEI. The CDR3 runs 13 residues. The CDR3 DNA sequence: TGTGCCATCTCGACTAGTTCCTACAATGAGCAGTTCTTC. Translated: CAISTSSYNEQFF.

CDR3 protein: CASSSHDRAGGTEAFF. The CDR3 coding sequence is TGTGCCAGCAGCTCACACGACAGGGCGGGAGGCACTGAAGCTTTCTTT. V and J are TRBV11-1 and TRBJ1-1; 7 bases line up with TRBD1. V lost 4 bases and J lost 4; bases outside the gene matches: 12. The V gene's germline CDR1 is SGHAT and CDR2 FQDESV (reference sequence). This CDR3 region has 16 residues. The full variable domain, in which reference TRBV11-1 and TRBJ1-1 provide the parts outside the CDR3, is EAEVAQSPRYKITEKSQAVAFWCDPISGHATLYWYRQILGQGPELLVQFQDESVVDDSQLPKDRFSAERLKGVDSTLKIQPAELGDSAMYLCASSSHDRAGGTEAFFGQGTRLTVV.

The chain carries TRBV7-2 and TRBJ2-7; weak D call: TRBD2 (5 bases). Trimming took off 3 bases at V and 6 bases at J, with 9 bases between the two ends. The CDR3 runs to 12 residues. Germline CDR1 and CDR2: SGHTA and FQGNSA. Here the CDR3 reads CASSLEAGEQYF. The CDR3, as DNA: TGTGCCAGCAGCTTGGAGGCTGGCGAGCAGTACTTC.